Sequencing of this TCR beta chain was carried out in a study of human T cells and chemical hapten exposure. Study in general: The patch tests put 0.01% DPC on the skin of the upper back and were read 6 days later.

TCRdb re-analysed the RACE reads in MiXCR, keeping a single row per CDR3 protein. The repertoire holds about 90,000 distinct CDR3 sequences, with approximately 11% as singletons. Sample time point: patch test 3, about 24 weeks after DPC sensitization. Treatment described: therapeutic diphenylcyclopropenone sensitization with weekly scalp DPC. Investigators collected blood before applying each patch test. The authors' total RNA extraction used unfractionated whole blood. The CDR3 has 14 amino acids. With V trimmed by 3 bases and J by 5 bases, 2 bases remained unmatched. CDR1 is MNHNS, CDR2 SASEGT, per germline.

This specimen was whole blood, taken in connection with sensitization to the hapten diphenylcyclopropenone (DPC). The sequence came from a woman under 40 with alopecia areata. Some clones in this sample may be carry-over from other donors' samples. V gene TRBV6-1 combines with J gene TRBJ1-4, with TRBD1 matching 8 bases. DNA for the CDR3: TGTGCCAGCAGTGAGGACAGGGTGAATGAAAAACTGTTTTTT. Amino acid sequence: CASSEDRVNEKLFF.